Listed below are T cell receptor beta chains from one sample, sequenced in a study of shared clonotypes between healthy human individuals. Assay used: immunoSEQ multiplex PCR; TCRdb lists only in-frame clones, some missing. The data show 2,500,000 or so clones, approximately 93% seen once. Material for sequencing was naive CD4+ T cells from PBMCs. These receptors were taken from a man aged 18-30 years in good health. Some clones in this sample may be carry-over from other donors' samples. Both conserved end residues are part of each CDR3. A D gene is named only where the DNA matches it firmly. Size tells how often a clone was seen (once, few, many) or the class of an expanded clone, and some rows leave it out.

j_call: TRBJ2-7; cdr3_length: 14; clone_size: NA; d_call: NA; v_call: TRBV19; cdr3_nt: TGTGCCAGTAGTGCCGCTCACCTGTCCTACGAGCAGTACTTC; cdr3_aa: CASSAAHLSYEQYF
j_call: TRBJ2-7; cdr3_length: 17; clone_size: NA; d_call: NA; v_call: TRBV5-1; cdr3_nt: TGCGCCAGCAGCTTGGTGTTCGGCGGGACGCGATTCTACGAGCAGTACTTC; cdr3_aa: CASSLVFGGTRFYEQYF
j_call: TRBJ2-1; cdr3_length: 16; clone_size: NA; d_call: TRBD2; v_call: TRBV4-2; cdr3_nt: TGTGCCAGCAGCCAGGAGAGCGGGAGGGGCTACAATGAGCAGTTCTTC; cdr3_aa: CASSQESGRGYNEQFF
j_call: TRBJ2-6; cdr3_length: 17; clone_size: once; d_call: TRBD1; v_call: TRBV29-1; cdr3_nt: TGCAGCGTTGAAAGATGGGACAGGGACTCTGGGGCCAACGTCCTGACTTTC; cdr3_aa: CSVERWDRDSGANVLTF
j_call: TRBJ2-7; cdr3_length: 13; clone_size: NA; d_call: NA; v_call: TRBV5-6; cdr3_nt: TGTGCCAGCAGCTGGATGGTCCGGAACGAGCAGTACTTC; cdr3_aa: CASSWMVRNEQYF
j_call: TRBJ2-7; cdr3_length: 14; clone_size: NA; d_call: NA; v_call: TRBV4-2; cdr3_nt: TGTGCCAGCAGCCAAGTCTCCGTTAGCTACGAGCAGTACTTC; cdr3_aa: CASSQVSVSYEQYF
j_call: TRBJ2-1; cdr3_length: 14; clone_size: NA; d_call: TRBD1; v_call: TRBV11-2; cdr3_nt: TGTGCCAGCAGGACAGGGGGAGAGAGGAATGAGCAGTTCTTC; cdr3_aa: CASRTGGERNEQFF
j_call: TRBJ1-5; cdr3_length: 15; clone_size: NA; d_call: TRBD1; v_call: TRBV19; cdr3_nt: TGTGCCAGTAAAGATCAGGGGGCGGGCAATCAGCCCCAGCATTTT; cdr3_aa: CASKDQGAGNQPQHF
j_call: TRBJ1-5; cdr3_length: 16; clone_size: NA; d_call: NA; v_call: TRBV19; cdr3_nt: TGTGCCAGTAGTACCACCCCATCACCTAGCAATCAGCCCCAGCATTTT; cdr3_aa: CASSTTPSPSNQPQHF
j_call: TRBJ2-1; cdr3_length: 14; clone_size: NA; d_call: TRBD1; v_call: TRBV5-1; cdr3_nt: TGCGCCAGCAGCCCTAGGACAGGGCTCAATGAGCAGTTCTTC; cdr3_aa: CASSPRTGLNEQFF
j_call: TRBJ2-1; cdr3_length: 18; clone_size: NA; d_call: TRBD2; v_call: TRBV5-1; cdr3_nt: TGCGCCAGCAGCTTTTCAACGACCGGGACTAGCGGCTACAATGAGCAGTTCTTC; cdr3_aa: CASSFSTTGTSGYNEQFF
j_call: TRBJ1-4; cdr3_length: 14; clone_size: NA; d_call: NA; v_call: TRBV6-5; cdr3_nt: TGTGCCAGCAGTTACAACAGGGTAAATGAAAAACTGTTTTTT; cdr3_aa: CASSYNRVNEKLFF
j_call: TRBJ1-2; cdr3_length: 12; clone_size: NA; d_call: TRBD1; v_call: TRBV6-6; cdr3_nt: TGTGCCGCCCGACAGGGAGCCTATGGCTACACCTTC; cdr3_aa: CAARQGAYGYTF
j_call: TRBJ1-2; cdr3_length: 15; clone_size: NA; d_call: NA; v_call: TRBV14; cdr3_nt: TGTGCCAGCAGCCAAGGACAGGTGGCTGACTATGGCTACACCTTC; cdr3_aa: CASSQGQVADYGYTF
j_call: TRBJ2-5; cdr3_length: 14; clone_size: NA; d_call: NA; v_call: TRBV9; cdr3_nt: TGTGCCAGCAGCGCAATGGGAGTACAAGAGACCCAGTACTTC; cdr3_aa: CASSAMGVQETQYF
j_call: TRBJ2-3; cdr3_length: 14; clone_size: NA; d_call: NA; v_call: TRBV9; cdr3_nt: TGTGCCAGCAGCCCGAGGGCCAGCACAGATACGCAGTATTTT; cdr3_aa: CASSPRASTDTQYF
j_call: TRBJ1-2; cdr3_length: 16; clone_size: NA; d_call: TRBD1; v_call: TRBV4-2; cdr3_nt: TGTGCCAGCAGCCAAGCGACAGGGGGGAAAAACTATGGCTACACCTTC; cdr3_aa: CASSQATGGKNYGYTF
j_call: TRBJ1-2; cdr3_length: 14; clone_size: NA; d_call: NA; v_call: TRBV18; cdr3_nt: TGTGCCAGCTCAGCGTCGCAGGGGCGGCATGGCTACACCTTC; cdr3_aa: CASSASQGRHGYTF
j_call: TRBJ2-1; cdr3_length: 17; clone_size: NA; d_call: NA; v_call: TRBV12-1; cdr3_nt: TGTGCCAGCAGCTTTGTCTGCACTAGCGGGATCTACAATGAGCAGTTCTTC; cdr3_aa: CASSFVCTSGIYNEQFF
j_call: TRBJ2-3; cdr3_length: 18; clone_size: NA; d_call: TRBD1; v_call: TRBV4-1; cdr3_nt: TGCGCCAGCAGCCAAGCCGTGATGAGGACAGGCCACACAGATACGCAGTATTTT; cdr3_aa: CASSQAVMRTGHTDTQYF
j_call: TRBJ2-7; cdr3_length: 13; clone_size: NA; d_call: NA; v_call: TRBV5-4; cdr3_nt: TGTGCCAGCAGCTTGGTGGGATCTCTCGAGCAGTACTTC; cdr3_aa: CASSLVGSLEQYF
j_call: TRBJ1-1; cdr3_length: 15; clone_size: NA; d_call: TRBD1; v_call: TRBV7-3; cdr3_nt: TGTGCCAGCAGCTCCCGTCAGGGGGCGAACACTGAAGCTTTCTTT; cdr3_aa: CASSSRQGANTEAFF
j_call: TRBJ2-1; cdr3_length: 14; clone_size: NA; d_call: NA; v_call: TRBV10-3; cdr3_nt: TGTGCCATCAGCGAGATAAGCTCCTACAATGAGCAGTTCTTC; cdr3_aa: CAISEISSYNEQFF
j_call: TRBJ2-7; cdr3_length: 16; clone_size: NA; d_call: TRBD2; v_call: TRBV27; cdr3_nt: TGTGCCAGCCGCCGTTTGGCGGGAGGGACCTCCTACGAGCAGTACTTC; cdr3_aa: CASRRLAGGTSYEQYF
j_call: TRBJ2-3; cdr3_length: 15; clone_size: NA; d_call: NA; v_call: TRBV19; cdr3_nt: TGTGCCAGTCAAGGGAGACTAACCTACACAGATACGCAGTATTTT; cdr3_aa: CASQGRLTYTDTQYF
j_call: TRBJ1-1; cdr3_length: 16; clone_size: NA; d_call: NA; v_call: TRBV28; cdr3_nt: TGTGCCAGCAGCCGCTTTCTTGGGGGCGCCGCCACTGAAGCTTTCTTT; cdr3_aa: CASSRFLGGAATEAFF
j_call: TRBJ1-3; cdr3_length: 15; clone_size: once; d_call: NA; v_call: TRBV10-3; cdr3_nt: TGTGCCATCAGCCGGGGACCCGGCGGGGGAAACACCATATATTTT; cdr3_aa: CAISRGPGGGNTIYF
j_call: TRBJ2-5; cdr3_length: 17; clone_size: NA; d_call: TRBD2; v_call: TRBV5-4; cdr3_nt: TGTGCCAGCAGCCCCCCGACGGGGAGGGGAAACCAAGAGACCCAGTACTTC; cdr3_aa: CASSPPTGRGNQETQYF
j_call: TRBJ2-7; cdr3_length: 14; clone_size: NA; d_call: TRBD1; v_call: TRBV4-2; cdr3_nt: TGTGCCAGCAGCCAAGCAGGGGGTCCCTACGAGCAGTACTTC; cdr3_aa: CASSQAGGPYEQYF
j_call: TRBJ1-4; cdr3_length: 13; clone_size: NA; d_call: NA; v_call: TRBV28; cdr3_nt: TGTGCCAGCAACATCCTCGGACGAGAAAAACTGTTTTTT; cdr3_aa: CASNILGREKLFF
j_call: TRBJ2-2; cdr3_length: 12; clone_size: once; d_call: NA; v_call: TRBV29-1; cdr3_nt: TGCAGCGTCGGACCGGGCGTCGGGGAGCTGTTTTTT; cdr3_aa: CSVGPGVGELFF
j_call: TRBJ2-7; cdr3_length: 14; clone_size: NA; d_call: NA; v_call: TRBV2; cdr3_nt: TGTGCCAGCAGGGGACAGACGGGGGCCTACGAGCAGTACTTC; cdr3_aa: CASRGQTGAYEQYF